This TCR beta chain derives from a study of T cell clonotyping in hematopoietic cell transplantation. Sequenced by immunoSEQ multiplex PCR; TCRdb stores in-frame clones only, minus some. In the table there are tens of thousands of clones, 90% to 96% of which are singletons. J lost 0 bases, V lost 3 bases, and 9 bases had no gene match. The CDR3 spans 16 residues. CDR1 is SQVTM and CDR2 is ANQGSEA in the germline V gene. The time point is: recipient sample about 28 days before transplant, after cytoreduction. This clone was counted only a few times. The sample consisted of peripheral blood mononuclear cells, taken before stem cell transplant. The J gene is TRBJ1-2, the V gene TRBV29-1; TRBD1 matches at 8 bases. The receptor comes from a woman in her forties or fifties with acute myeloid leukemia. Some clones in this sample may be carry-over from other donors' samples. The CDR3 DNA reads TGCAGCGTTGACGACAGGGGTTTCTCGGCTAACTATGGCTACACCTTC. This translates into CSVDDRGFSANYGYTF.